The rows below give T cell receptor beta chains drawn from one sample of a study of cytomegalovirus exposure and HLA in healthy donors. Data came from immunoSEQ multiplex PCR; TCRdb stores just in-frame clones and leaves some out. In the table there are 100,000 or so clones, about 75% of which are singletons. Sequencing was carried out using PBMCs. These receptors came from a man between 25 and 39 years old in good health and CMV-seropositive. CDR3s include the opening cysteine and the closing phenylalanine or tryptophan. Fields, in order: J gene, D gene, clone size, CDR3 length, V gene, CDR3 protein, CDR3 DNA. A D gene is named only where the DNA matches it firmly. A clone size is listed for some rows: how often the clone was seen (once, few, many), or a class if it is expanded.

>TRBJ1-1|TRBD1|-|16|TRBV15
CATSSNRDRGYTEAFF
TGTGCCACCAGCAGTAACCGGGACAGGGGGTATACTGAAGCTTTCTTT
>TRBJ1-1|TRBD1|-|14|TRBV27
CASSAETGVTEAFF
TGTGCCAGCAGTGCCGAGACAGGGGTCACTGAAGCTTTCTTT
>TRBJ2-3|TRBD1|once|15|TRBV5-1
CASSYRDREADTQYF
TGCGCCAGCAGCTACCGGGACAGGGAGGCAGATACGCAGTATTTT
>TRBJ2-1|-|-|16|TRBV28
CASSLDLGGAGNEQFF
TGTGCCAGCAGTTTAGATTTGGGGGGGGCGGGGAATGAGCAGTTCTTC
>TRBJ2-2|-|few|15|TRBV7-3
CASSPRRGNTGELFF
TGTGCCAGCAGCCCCCGTCGGGGGAACACCGGGGAGCTGTTTTTT
>TRBJ1-1|-|-|11|TRBV25-1
CATHGSTEAFF
TGTGCCACCCATGGGAGCACTGAAGCTTTCTTT
>TRBJ1-4|-|-|15|TRBV6-4
CASSDSTQANEKLFF
TGTGCCAGCAGTGACTCGACACAGGCTAATGAAAAACTGTTTTTT
>TRBJ1-4|-|-|16|TRBV21-1
CASSKGVGTGNEKLFF
-
>TRBJ2-3|TRBD2|few|14|TRBV6-5
CASSGSGDTDTQYF
TGTGCCAGCAGTGGTAGCGGGGACACAGATACGCAGTATTTT
>TRBJ1-3|TRBD1|-|16|TRBV5-6
CASSLTGVLPGNTIYF
TGTGCCAGCAGCCTTACAGGGGTACTGCCTGGAAACACCATATATTTT
>TRBJ1-5|TRBD1|-|14|TRBV2
CASRRTGEGQPQHF
TGTGCCAGCAGGAGGACAGGGGAGGGTCAGCCCCAGCATTTT
>TRBJ2-1|TRBD2|-|15|TRBV5-1
CASSTLAGGLNEQFF
TGCGCCAGCAGCACTCTAGCGGGGGGGCTCAATGAGCAGTTCTTC
>TRBJ1-2|-|-|14|TRBV2
CASGERQGGYGYTF
TGTGCCAGCGGTGAACGGCAGGGTGGCTATGGCTACACCTTC
>TRBJ1-2|-|-|13|TRBV18
CASSNRDKEGYTF
TGTGCCAGCTCAAACCGGGACAAAGAGGGCTACACCTTC
>TRBJ2-1|TRBD1|-|15|TRBV5-1
CASSTRTGVPNEQFF
TGCGCCAGCAGCACACGGACAGGGGTCCCCAATGAGCAGTTCTTC
>TRBJ2-7|-|-|14|TRBV7-8
CASSLQGFSYEQYF
TGTGCCAGCAGCTTACAGGGGTTCTCCTACGAGCAGTACTTC
>TRBJ1-1|TRBD1|once|15|TRBV13
CASSTDRALNTEAFF
TGTGCCAGCAGCACCGACAGGGCCCTGAACACTGAAGCTTTCTTT
>TRBJ2-5|TRBD2|few|14|TRBV29-1
CSVPLAGPQETQYF
TGCAGCGTCCCTTTAGCGGGGCCACAAGAGACCCAGTACTTC
>TRBJ1-2|-|-|11|TRBV2
CASNNAYGYTF
TGTGCCAGCAACAACGCCTATGGCTACACCTTC
>TRBJ2-7|TRBD2|-|13|TRBV7-9
CSSSLGGGPEQYF
TGTTCCAGCAGCTTAGGCGGGGGGCCCGAGCAGTACTTC
>TRBJ2-1|TRBD2|-|16|TRBV25-1
CASSPLAGVRYNEQFF
TGTGCCAGCAGCCCACTAGCGGGGGTTCGCTACAATGAGCAGTTCTTC
>TRBJ2-1|TRBD1|-|14|TRBV30
CAWSPGQGYNEQFF
TGTGCCTGGTCTCCGGGACAGGGCTACAATGAGCAGTTCTTC
>TRBJ1-5|TRBD1|few|15|TRBV6-1
CASSGQGLGSQPQHF
TGTGCCAGCAGTGGACAGGGGCTTGGGAGTCAGCCCCAGCATTTT